This note documents a single T cell receptor beta chain sequence. Its antigen is unknown. Isolating PBMCs gave at least 6 million of these cells per sample. The J segment lost 6 bases and the V segment lost 7 bases, leaving 13 bases of the junction unmatched. CDR3 length: 15 residues. Germline V gene sequence: CDR1 MDHEN, CDR2 SYDVKM. The entry originates in a study of blood T cells in healthy people across ages. Study-level findings and limits: As age increased, TCR beta diversity per million T cells fell in a roughly linear fashion.

Together with a sample-barcoded 5' primer, a J-beta primer mix was included in a second PCR lasting about 7 to 11 cycles. The authors tagged each cDNA molecule using a template-switch adaptor with 12 random nucleotides. Individual samples furnished no less than 2.5 million CDR3-containing paired-end reads apiece. Using its own MiXCR run on the 5' RACE reads, TCRdb lists one record per CDR3 protein. The sample has about 800,000 distinct CDR3 sequences, about three fifths seen once. The clonotype originates from a man aged 25-40 years in good health. Material for sequencing was blood. The V and J genes are TRBV28 and TRBJ2-3, with TRBD2 matching over 7 bases. The CDR3 DNA is TGTGCCAGCATGAGGCAGCGGGGAGTTCGGGATACGCAGTATTTT. Its translation is CASMRQRGVRDTQYF.